These 16 T cell receptor beta chains were sequenced from one sample in a study of T-cell reconstitution after alpha-beta-depleted transplantation in children. The authors prepared the TCRbeta library with unique molecular identifiers. TCRdb ran MiXCR on the PCR reads and lists one entry per CDR3 protein. This table has about 540,000 distinct CDR3 sequences, about a sixth appearing once. The material was PBMCs from the stem cell graft donor, obtained from the stem cell graft. These receptors all stem from a human donor who donated a stem cell graft to a child with acute lymphoblastic leukemia.

This clonotype was seen a few times. This chain joins TRBV15 and TRBJ1-2; no reliable D call. The V gene lost 6 bases and the J gene lost 4 bases, with 18 bases spanning the gap. The length of the CDR3 is 15 residues. The germline gives CDR1 LNHNV, CDR2 YYDKDF (reference sequence). CDR3 nucleotide sequence: TGTGCCACCAGTTATGATAGAGGGCGGACCTATGGCTACACCTTC. As protein: CATSYDRGRTYGYTF.

Here the CDR3 DNA reads TGTGCCAGCAGCCCCGGGACAGGGAAGGAGCAGTACTTC. Translating gives CASSPGTGKEQYF. This chain links TRBV7-2 with TRBJ2-7; the match to TRBD1 covers 9 bases. Unmatched junction bases numbered 6, after V lost 5 bases and J lost 7 bases. The germline V gene encodes CDR1 SGHTA and CDR2 FQGNSA. The CDR3 covers 13 residues.

This chain connects TRBV18 to TRBJ2-7, with 9 nucleotides matching TRBD2. The CDR3 extends over 13 amino acids. The germline gives CDR1 KGHSH, CDR2 LQKENI. Trimming at V came to 8 bases and at J to 6 bases, leaving 8 bases not matched to a gene. Written as DNA, the CDR3 is TGTGCCAGCCGCGAGCGGGAGGCCCTCGAGCAGTACTTC. It encodes CASREREALEQYF. Together with reference TRBV18 and TRBJ2-7, the CDR3 gives the full variable domain: NAGVMQNPRHLVRRRGQEARLRCSPMKGHSHVYWYRQLPEEGLKFMVYLQKENIIDESGMPKERFSAEFPKEGPSILRIQQVVRGDSAAYFCASREREALEQYFGPGTRLTVT.

The rearrangement links TRBV7-3 to TRBJ2-1; D is perhaps TRBD1 (6 bases). V lost 6 bases to trimming and J lost 9 bases, with 18 bases between them. The germline gives CDR1 SGHTA, CDR2 FQGTGA. The CDR3 runs 14 residues. DNA for the CDR3: TGTGCCAGCAGTCCAGGGGCCTCTAGTCTTGAGCAGTTCTTC. As protein: CASSPGASSLEQFF.

J is TRBJ2-7 and V is TRBV2, with D perhaps TRBD1 or TRBD2 (6 bases each). CDR3 length: 15 amino acids. CDR1 is SNHLY, CDR2 FYNNEI, per germline. Trimming shortened V by 6 bases and J by 5 bases, and 20 bases separated the two germline ends. CDR3 nucleotide sequence: TGTGCCAGCAGAAACAGGGCGGGGATAACCCACGAGCAGTACTTC. This translates into CASRNRAGITHEQYF.

This clonotype was seen a handful of times. V usage is TRBV6-1 and J usage is TRBJ2-1, with D tentatively TRBD1 (6 bases). Germline loops: CDR1 MNHNS, CDR2 SASEGT. This CDR3 is built from 17 residues. V lost 8 bases and J 7 bases, leaving 27 bases between the germline ends. The CDR3 reads CASPLAPERPGTNEQFF. CDR3 in DNA: TGTGCCAGCCCCCTGGCCCCCGAGCGTCCCGGGACAAATGAGCAGTTCTTC.

The genes are TRBV12-3 or TRBV12-4 and TRBJ2-7; 11 bases are a match to TRBD1. The trim removed 5 bases at V and 2 bases at J, leaving 5 bases unmatched. This CDR3 region has 15 residues. CDR3 DNA: TGTGCCAGCAGTCAAGGACAGGGGGCGGCCTACGAGCAGTACTTC. Its translation is CASSQGQGAAYEQYF.

The sample holds a few counts of this clonotype. The DNA for the CDR3 is TGTGCCAGCAGTAGCGGGGGACTAGTTTTAATGACAGATACGCAGTATTTT. Residues: CASSSGGLVLMTDTQYF. The chain is built from TRBV12-3 or TRBV12-4 and TRBJ2-3, with 8 bases matching TRBD2. V was clipped by 5 bases and J by 3 bases; unmatched bases: 13. The CDR3 has 17 amino acids.

This chain uses TRBV3-1 with TRBJ2-1, with D maybe TRBD2 (5 bases). CDR3 size: 13 residues. V dropped 4 bases and J dropped 9 bases, with 13 bases sitting between them. Germline V gives CDR1 LGHDT, CDR2 YNNKEL (reference sequence). The CDR3 protein is CASSLVIGSEQFF. The CDR3 coding sequence is TGTGCCAGCAGCCTGGTTATAGGGAGTGAGCAGTTCTTC.

CDR3 in amino acids: CASSLVPPTDTQYF. CDR3 bases: TGTGCCAGCAGCTTAGTCCCTCCCACAGATACGCAGTATTTT. The chain carries TRBV13 and TRBJ2-3; D remains ambiguous. CDR1 and CDR2 (germline): PRHDT, FYEKMQ (reference sequence). V was trimmed by 1 base and J by 2 bases, leaving 7 bases between them. The CDR3 length is 14 residues.

This chain uses TRBV20-1 with TRBJ2-5; weak D call: TRBD2 (6 bases). Germline CDR1 reads DFQATT; CDR2 reads SNEGSKA (reference sequence). The V end was cut by 1 base, the J end by 4 bases, with 10 bases between. This CDR3 spans 13 amino acids. The DNA for the CDR3 is TGCAGTGCTAGAGGGGAGGTGGGAGAGACCCAGTACTTC. Translation: CSARGEVGETQYF.

This clonotype was counted once. The V call is TRBV4-1, the J call TRBJ2-1; D possibly uses TRBD1 or TRBD2 (5 bases each). Trimming removed 3 bases from V and 10 bases from J, with 16 bases in between. Germline values: CDR1 MGHRA, CDR2 YSYEKL. This CDR3 is 14 amino acids long. The CDR3 DNA reads as TGCGCCAGCAGCCAGCCGCTCAATCGGGACGAGCAGTTCTTC. Translating gives CASSQPLNRDEQFF.

The chain couples TRBV6-1 to TRBJ2-1, with TRBD2 matching over 7 bases. With 4 bases clipped from V and 7 bases from J, the junction kept 22 bases outside the gene matches. This CDR3 has 19 residues. Germline V lookup: CDR1 MNHNS, CDR2 SASEGT. CDR3 nucleotide sequence: TGTGCCAGCAGTGTTAAAAAACCCCGGATGGGGGAGGGAGGTAATGAGCAGTTCTTC. Amino acids: CASSVKKPRMGEGGNEQFF.

The V call is TRBV9, the J call TRBJ1-3; tentatively, D is TRBD1 (5 bases). V was clipped by 2 bases and J by 9 bases, with 15 bases between them. Germline lookup yields CDR1 SGDLS and CDR2 YYNGEE. CDR3 length: 14 amino acids. DNA for the CDR3: TGTGCCAGCAGCGTTGACAGTTTTTCGGGCACCATATATTTT. This translates into CASSVDSFSGTIYF.

V usage is TRBV5-1 and J usage is TRBJ1-1; D possibly corresponds to TRBD1 (5 bases). The germline V and J ends were trimmed by 0 bases and 3 bases, with 18 bases remaining between them. CDR3 length: 17 residues. The germline V gene encodes CDR1 SGHRS and CDR2 YFSETQ. CDR3 bases: TGCGCCAGCAGCTTGGGACAGCTTACCCTGGGGGACACTGAAGCTTTCTTT. It specifies CASSLGQLTLGDTEAFF. Complete variable domain (other parts from reference TRBV5-1 and TRBJ1-1): KAGVTQTPRYLIKTRGQQVTLSCSPISGHRSVSWYQQTPGQGLQFLFEYFSETQRNKGNFPGRFSGRQFSNSRSEMNVSTLELGDSALYLCASSLGQLTLGDTEAFFGQGTRLTVV.

This clonotype was seen more than once but under ten times. J is TRBJ1-1 and V is TRBV5-8, with D unresolved. The V gene's germline CDR1 is SGHTS and CDR2 YDEGEE. V lost 0 bases and J lost 1, with 16 bases in between. This CDR3 region has 17 residues. CDR3 nucleotide sequence: TGTGCCAGCAGCTTGGAGGTCTTCGCCTCCCCGAACACTGAAGCTTTCTTT. This encodes CASSLEVFASPNTEAFF. Based on the CDR3 plus reference TRBV5-8 and TRBJ1-1, the full variable domain is EAGVTQSPTHLIKTRGQQATLRCSPISGHTSVYWYQQALGLGLQFLLWYDEGEERNRGNFPPRFSGRQFPNYSSELNVNALELEDSALYLCASSLEVFASPNTEAFFGQGTRLTVV.